This record covers a single T cell receptor beta chain. Germline trimming cut 0 bases from V and 4 bases from J; bases unmatched to any gene: 13. There are 18 residues in the CDR3. Germline CDR1 is SGHNT and CDR2 is YYREEE (reference sequence). This sample is part of a study of blood T cell repertoires in COVID-19. Authors' processing steps: Amplification with reference gene primers provided the estimates of nucleated cell counts. The repertoire was sequenced with immunoSEQ multiplex PCR; TCRdb's copy has only in-frame clones and lacks some. V and J calls and clone size are those listed in that table; D and trimming were worked out from the DNA. The sample has fewer than 50,000 clones; around 77% are singletons.

The source material was peripheral blood. The chain joins TRBV5-4 to TRBJ1-3; TRBD1 aligns across 7 bases. This TCR derives from a man at least 80 years old with active or convalescent COVID-19. CDR3 coding DNA: TGTGCCAGCAGCTTGGGACCTACGTCCAGGGGGAAAGGAAACACCATATATTTT. Translating gives CASSLGPTSRGKGNTIYF.